Below, one T cell receptor beta chain is given with its context. The data were obtained in a study of T cells after yellow fever vaccination. MiXCR, run by TCRdb on the 5' RACE reads, gives a single entry per CDR3 protein. This table holds some 500,000 distinct CDR3 sequences, approximately 13% found once. The sample in question was PBMCs, obtained on the day of the yellow fever booster vaccination. The receptor comes from a man aged 30 to 39 who received the YFV17D yellow fever vaccine.

The CDR3 loop reads CSASPSGFAGEEQYF. CDR3 bases: TGCAGTGCTAGCCCTTCTGGTTTTGCGGGGGAAGAGCAGTACTTC. This chain connects TRBV20-1 to TRBJ2-7, with 7 bases matching TRBD2. From germline, CDR1 is DFQATT and CDR2 SNEGSKA (reference sequence). The CDR3 totals 15 residues. J lost 7 bases, V lost 3 bases, and 15 bases had no gene match.